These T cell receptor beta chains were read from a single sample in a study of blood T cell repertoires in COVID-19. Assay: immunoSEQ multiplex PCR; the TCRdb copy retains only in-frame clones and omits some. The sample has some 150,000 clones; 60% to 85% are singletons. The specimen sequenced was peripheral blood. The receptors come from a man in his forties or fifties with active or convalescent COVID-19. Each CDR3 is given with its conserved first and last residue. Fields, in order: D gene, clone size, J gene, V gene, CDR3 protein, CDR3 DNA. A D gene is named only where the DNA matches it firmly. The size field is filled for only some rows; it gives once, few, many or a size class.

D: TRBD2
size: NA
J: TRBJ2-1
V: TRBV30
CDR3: CAWSLSGVEFF
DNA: TGTGCCTGGAGTCTGAGCGGGGTCGAGTTCTTC

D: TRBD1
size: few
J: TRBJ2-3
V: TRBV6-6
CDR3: CASTRQGAGGTDTQYF
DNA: TGTGCCAGCACCCGACAGGGGGCCGGGGGAACAGATACGCAGTATTTT

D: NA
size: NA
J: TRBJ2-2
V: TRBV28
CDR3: CASSPAGDTGELFF
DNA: TGTGCCAGCAGCCCGGCAGGGGACACCGGGGAGCTGTTTTTT

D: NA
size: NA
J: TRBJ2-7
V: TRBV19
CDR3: CASSVQDSTYEQYF
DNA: TGTGCCAGTAGTGTCCAAGACAGCACCTACGAGCAGTACTTC

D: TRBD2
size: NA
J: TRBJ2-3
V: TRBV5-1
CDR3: CASSLDLAGPTDTQYF
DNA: TGCGCCAGCAGCTTGGATCTAGCGGGACCGACAGATACGCAGTATTTT

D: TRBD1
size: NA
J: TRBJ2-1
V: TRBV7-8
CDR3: CASSLALQGYSYNEQFF
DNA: TGTGCCAGCAGCTTAGCGCTACAGGGGTACTCCTACAATGAGCAGTTCTTC

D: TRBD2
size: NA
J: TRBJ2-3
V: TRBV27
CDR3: CASSLIPRLAGSTDTQYF
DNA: TGTGCCAGCAGTTTAATCCCCAGACTAGCGGGTAGCACAGATACGCAGTATTTT

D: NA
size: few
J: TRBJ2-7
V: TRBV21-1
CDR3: CAGGTGVSIEQYF
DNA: TGTGCCGGCGGGACAGGGGTATCGATCGAGCAGTACTTC

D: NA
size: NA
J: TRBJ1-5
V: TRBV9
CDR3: CASSPFGGENQPQHF
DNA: TGTGCCAGCAGCCCATTCGGGGGGGAAAATCAGCCCCAGCATTTT

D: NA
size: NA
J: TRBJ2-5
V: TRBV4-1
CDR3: CASSQPSTESETQYF
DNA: TGCGCCAGCAGCCAACCATCCACAGAGTCGGAGACCCAGTACTTC

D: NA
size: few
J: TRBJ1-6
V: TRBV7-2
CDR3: CASSPFQGAGSPLHF
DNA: TGTGCCAGCAGCCCCTTTCAGGGCGCAGGTTCACCCCTCCACTTT

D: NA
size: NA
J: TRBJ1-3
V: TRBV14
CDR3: CASSPTVFSGNTIYF
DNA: TGTGCCAGCAGTCCCACAGTGTTCTCTGGAAACACCATATATTTT

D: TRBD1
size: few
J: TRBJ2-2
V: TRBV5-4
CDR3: CASSLGTGGPGELFF
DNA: TGTGCCAGCAGCTTGGGAACAGGGGGGCCCGGGGAGCTGTTTTTT

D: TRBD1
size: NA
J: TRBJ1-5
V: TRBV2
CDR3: CASSPRGSQPQHF
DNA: TGTGCCAGCAGCCCCAGGGGGTCTCAGCCCCAGCATTTT

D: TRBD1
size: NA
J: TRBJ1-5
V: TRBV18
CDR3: CASSPGQGSNQPQHF
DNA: TGTGCCAGCTCACCAGGACAGGGATCCAATCAGCCCCAGCATTTT

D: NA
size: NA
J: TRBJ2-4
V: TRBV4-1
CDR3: CASSQERRGGVLAKNIQYF
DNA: TGCGCCAGCAGCCAAGAGAGGCGTGGCGGGGTACTAGCCAAAAACATTCAGTACTTC

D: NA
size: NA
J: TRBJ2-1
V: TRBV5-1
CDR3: CASSHPGNEQFF
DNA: TGCGCCAGCAGCCACCCGGGCAATGAGCAGTTCTTC

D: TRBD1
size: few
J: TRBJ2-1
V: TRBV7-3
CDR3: CASSSRTGSSYNEQFF
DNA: TGTGCCAGCAGCTCCCGGACAGGGAGCTCCTACAATGAGCAGTTCTTC

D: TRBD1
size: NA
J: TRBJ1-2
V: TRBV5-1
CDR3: CASSTGTGGAYGYTF
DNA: TGCGCCAGCAGCACCGGGACAGGGGGCGCCTATGGCTACACCTTC

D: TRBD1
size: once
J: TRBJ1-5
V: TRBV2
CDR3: CASSPGTGGPQHF
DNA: TGTGCCAGCAGCCCCGGGACAGGGGGGCCCCAGCATTTT

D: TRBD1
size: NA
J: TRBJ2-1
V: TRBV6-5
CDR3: CASSWDRVDNEQFF
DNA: TGTGCCAGCAGCTGGGACAGGGTAGACAATGAGCAGTTCTTC

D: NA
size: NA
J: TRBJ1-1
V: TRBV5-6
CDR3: CASSLWAGRSTEAFF
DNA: TGTGCCAGCAGCCTATGGGCAGGGAGGTCGACTGAAGCTTTCTTT

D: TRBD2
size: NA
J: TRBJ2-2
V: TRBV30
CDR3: CAWSSRTGTSGLGGELFF
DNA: TGTGCCTGGAGTTCCCGAACCGGGACTAGCGGATTGGGCGGGGAGCTGTTTTTT

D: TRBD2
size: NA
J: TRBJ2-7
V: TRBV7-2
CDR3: CASSSFSGSIYEQYF
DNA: TGTGCCAGCAGCTCCTTTAGCGGGAGTATATACGAGCAGTACTTC

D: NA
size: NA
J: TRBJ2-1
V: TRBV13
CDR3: CASSLGLSSYNEQFF
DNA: TGTGCCAGCAGCTTAGGGTTGAGCTCCTACAATGAGCAGTTCTTC

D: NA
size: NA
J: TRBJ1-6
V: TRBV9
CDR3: CASSLRRSSYNSPLHF
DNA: TGTGCCAGCAGCCTTCGGAGGAGCTCCTATAATTCACCCCTCCACTTT

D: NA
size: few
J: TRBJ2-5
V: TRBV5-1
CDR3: CASSFSGGETQYF
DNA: TGCGCCAGCAGCTTTTCAGGGGGGGAGACCCAGTACTTC

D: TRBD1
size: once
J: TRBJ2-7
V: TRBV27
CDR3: CASRVDRGHEQYF
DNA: TGTGCCAGCCGAGTTGACAGGGGCCACGAGCAGTACTTC

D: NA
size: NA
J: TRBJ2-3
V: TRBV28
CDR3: CASSFADTDTQYF
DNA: TGTGCCAGCAGTTTTGCAGACACAGATACGCAGTATTTT

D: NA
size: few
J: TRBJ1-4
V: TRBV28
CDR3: CASSFLRGGPATNEKLFF
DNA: TGTGCCAGCAGTTTTCTAAGGGGGGGCCCTGCAACTAATGAAAAACTGTTTTTT

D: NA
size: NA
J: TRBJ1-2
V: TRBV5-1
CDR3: CASSLDGGSGYTF
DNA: TGCGCCAGCAGCTTGGATGGGGGCTCTGGCTACACCTTC

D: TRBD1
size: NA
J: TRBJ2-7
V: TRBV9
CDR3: CASSAEGQGIAYEQYF
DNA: TGTGCCAGCAGCGCCGAGGGACAGGGAATCGCCTACGAGCAGTACTTC

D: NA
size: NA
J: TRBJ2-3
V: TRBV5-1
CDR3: CASSWDVAPGSTDTQYF
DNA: TGCGCCAGCAGCTGGGATGTAGCGCCCGGAAGCACAGATACGCAGTATTTT

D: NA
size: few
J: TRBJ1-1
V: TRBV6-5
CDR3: CASKGVNTEAFF
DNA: TGTGCCAGCAAGGGGGTTAACACTGAAGCTTTCTTT

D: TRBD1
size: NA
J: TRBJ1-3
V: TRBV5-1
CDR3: CASSDRGSGNTIYF
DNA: TGCGCCAGCAGCGACAGGGGGTCTGGAAACACCATATATTTT

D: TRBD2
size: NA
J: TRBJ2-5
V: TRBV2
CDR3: CASRSGRGETQYF
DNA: TGTGCCAGCAGGTCCGGGAGGGGCGAGACCCAGTACTTC

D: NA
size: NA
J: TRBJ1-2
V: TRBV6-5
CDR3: CASSRSSGGGYTF
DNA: TGTGCCAGCAGTCGTTCCAGTGGTGGCGGCTACACCTTC

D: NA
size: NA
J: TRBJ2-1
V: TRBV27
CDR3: CASSFVGGNEQFF
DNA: TGTGCCAGCAGTTTCGTGGGGGGAAATGAGCAGTTCTTC

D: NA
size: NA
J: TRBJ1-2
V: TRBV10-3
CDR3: CAISESSGSPYGYTF
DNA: TGTGCCATCAGTGAGTCATCCGGGTCGCCTTATGGCTACACCTTC

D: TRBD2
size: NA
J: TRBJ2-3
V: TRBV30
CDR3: CAWSRGLAGSTDTQYF
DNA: TGTGCCTGGAGCCGTGGGCTAGCGGGAAGCACAGATACGCAGTATTTT

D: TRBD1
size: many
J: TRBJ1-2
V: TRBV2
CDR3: CASSEGQPLEGYTF
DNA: TGTGCCAGCAGTGAGGGACAGCCCCTCGAGGGCTACACCTTC

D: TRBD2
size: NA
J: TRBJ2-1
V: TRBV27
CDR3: CASSPGTTYEQFF
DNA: TGTGCCAGCAGTCCCGGGACTACCTATGAGCAGTTCTTC

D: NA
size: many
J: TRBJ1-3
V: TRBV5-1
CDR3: CASSSLGIAGNTIYF
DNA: TGCGCCAGCAGCTCGCTCGGGATCGCTGGAAACACCATATATTTT

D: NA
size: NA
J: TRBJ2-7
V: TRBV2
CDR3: CASSGSVYYEQYF
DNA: TGTGCCAGCAGTGGCAGCGTTTACTACGAGCAGTACTTC

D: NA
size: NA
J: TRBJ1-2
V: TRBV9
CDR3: CASSETGDGNYGYTF
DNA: TGTGCCAGCAGCGAAACGGGGGACGGGAACTATGGCTACACCTTC

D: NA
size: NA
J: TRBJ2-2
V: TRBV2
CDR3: CASRDLRAGELFF
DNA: TGTGCCAGCAGGGACCTGCGGGCCGGGGAGCTGTTTTTT

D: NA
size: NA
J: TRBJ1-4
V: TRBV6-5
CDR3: CAITPGLNEKLFF
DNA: TGTGCCATCACCCCGGGATTGAATGAAAAACTGTTTTTT

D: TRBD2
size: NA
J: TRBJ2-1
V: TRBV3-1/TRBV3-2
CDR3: CASSSTGLAGSEQFF
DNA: TGTGCCAGCAGCTCTACGGGACTAGCGGGTAGTGAGCAGTTCTTC

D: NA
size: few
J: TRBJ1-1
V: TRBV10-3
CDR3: CAISDRGPPRSEAFF
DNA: TGTGCCATCAGTGACAGGGGCCCACCTCGTTCCGAAGCTTTCTTT

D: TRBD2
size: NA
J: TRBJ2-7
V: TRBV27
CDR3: CASSLSLAGGRSLYEQYF
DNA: TGTGCCAGCAGTTTAAGTCTAGCGGGAGGAAGGTCCCTTTACGAGCAGTACTTC

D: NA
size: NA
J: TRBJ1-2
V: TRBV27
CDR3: CASSLSQGSHLFYGYTF
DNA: TGTGCCAGCAGTTTATCTCAGGGTTCCCATCTTTTTTATGGCTACACCTTC

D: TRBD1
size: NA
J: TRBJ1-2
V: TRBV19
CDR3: CASSINRGSGYGYTF
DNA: TGTGCCAGTAGTATCAACAGGGGGTCTGGCTATGGCTACACCTTC